This T cell receptor (beta chain) originates from a study of blood T cell repertoires in COVID-19. Looking at the study overall: Acute-phase and convalescent COVID-19 samples originated in the United States, Italy and Spain. From T cells, B-cell-depleted T cells, or PBMCs came the material, which was cDNA or gDNA.

Original analysis: Quantification of nucleated cells was approximated via reference gene primer amplification. The table came from immunoSEQ multiplex PCR; TCRdb's copy has only in-frame clones and leaves some out. The V and J calls and the clone size are those of that table, but D and trimming were determined from the DNA. The data show 200,000 to 250,000 clones, about 92% seen once. The TCR was taken from a man younger than 40 with acute or convalescent COVID-19. The sequenced sample consisted of peripheral blood.

CDR3 nucleotides: TGTGCCAGCAGCGGGCGAGGGGGCAACTCCTACAATGAGCAGTTCTTC. This translates into CASSGRGGNSYNEQFF. The rearrangement uses TRBV6-6 and TRBJ2-1; TRBD1 matches 7 bases. The CDR3 runs 16 residues. Germline V gives CDR1 MNHNY, CDR2 SVGAGI (reference sequence). V was clipped by 6 bases and J by 0 bases; unmatched bases: 8.